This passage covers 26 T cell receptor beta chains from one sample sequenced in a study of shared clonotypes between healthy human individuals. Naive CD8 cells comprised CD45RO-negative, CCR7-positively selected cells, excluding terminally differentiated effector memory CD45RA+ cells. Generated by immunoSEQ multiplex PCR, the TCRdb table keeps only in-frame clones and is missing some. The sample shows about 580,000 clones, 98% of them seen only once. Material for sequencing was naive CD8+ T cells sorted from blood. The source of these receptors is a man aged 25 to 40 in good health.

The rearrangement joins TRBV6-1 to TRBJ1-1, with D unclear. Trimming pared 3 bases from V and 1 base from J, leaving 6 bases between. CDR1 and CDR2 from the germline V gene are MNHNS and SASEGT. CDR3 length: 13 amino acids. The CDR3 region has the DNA TGTGCCAGCAGTGACCTCGGGAACACTGAAGCTTTCTTT. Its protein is CASSDLGNTEAFF.

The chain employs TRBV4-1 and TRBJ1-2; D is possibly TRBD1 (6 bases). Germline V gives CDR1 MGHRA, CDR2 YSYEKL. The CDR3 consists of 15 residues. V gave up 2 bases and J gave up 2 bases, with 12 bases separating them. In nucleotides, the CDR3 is TGCGCCAGCAGCCAAATTTCAGGGGAAAACTATGGCTACACCTTC. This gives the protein CASSQISGENYGYTF.

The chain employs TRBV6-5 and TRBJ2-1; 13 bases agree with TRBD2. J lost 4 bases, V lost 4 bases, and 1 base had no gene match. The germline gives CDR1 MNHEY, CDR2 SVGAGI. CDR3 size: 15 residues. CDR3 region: CASSLGLAGYNEQFF. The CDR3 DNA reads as TGTGCCAGCAGTTTGGGACTAGCGGGGTACAATGAGCAGTTCTTC.

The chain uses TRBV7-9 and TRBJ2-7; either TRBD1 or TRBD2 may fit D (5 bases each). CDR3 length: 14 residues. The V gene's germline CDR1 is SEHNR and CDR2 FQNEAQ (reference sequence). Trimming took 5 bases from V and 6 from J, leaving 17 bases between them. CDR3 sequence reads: CASSPGRIASEQYF. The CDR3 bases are TGTGCCAGCAGCCCAGGGCGGATAGCGAGCGAGCAGTACTTC.

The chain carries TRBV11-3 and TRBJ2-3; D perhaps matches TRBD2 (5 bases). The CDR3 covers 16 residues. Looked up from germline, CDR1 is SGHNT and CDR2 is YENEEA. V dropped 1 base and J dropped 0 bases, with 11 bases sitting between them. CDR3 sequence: CASSLALRGSTDTQYF. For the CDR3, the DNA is TGTGCCAGCAGCTTAGCTTTACGGGGTAGCACAGATACGCAGTATTTT.

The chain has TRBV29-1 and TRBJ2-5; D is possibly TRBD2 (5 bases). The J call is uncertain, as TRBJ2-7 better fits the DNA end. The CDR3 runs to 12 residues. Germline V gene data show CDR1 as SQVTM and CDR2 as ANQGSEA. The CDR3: CSFLGNSYEQYF. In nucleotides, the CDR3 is TGCAGCTTCCTCGGGAACTCCTACGAGCAGTACTTC.

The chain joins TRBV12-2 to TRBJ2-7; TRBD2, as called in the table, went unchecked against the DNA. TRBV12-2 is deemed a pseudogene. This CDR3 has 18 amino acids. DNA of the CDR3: TGTGCAAGTCGCTTAGTCCGCCTAGCGGATCCGAGCTCCTACGAGCAGTACTTC. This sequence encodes CASRLVRLADPSSYEQYF.

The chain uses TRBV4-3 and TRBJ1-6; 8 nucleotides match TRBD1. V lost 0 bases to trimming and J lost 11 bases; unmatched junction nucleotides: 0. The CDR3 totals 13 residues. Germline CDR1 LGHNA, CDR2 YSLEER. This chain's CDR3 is CASSQEDRAPLHF. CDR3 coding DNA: TGCGCCAGCAGCCAAGAGGACAGGGCACCCCTCCACTTT.

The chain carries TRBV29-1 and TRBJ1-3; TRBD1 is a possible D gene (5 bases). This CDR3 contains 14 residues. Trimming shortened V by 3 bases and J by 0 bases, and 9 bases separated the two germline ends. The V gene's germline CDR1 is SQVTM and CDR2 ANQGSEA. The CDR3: CSVDRTRSGNTIYF. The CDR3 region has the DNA TGCAGCGTTGATCGGACACGCTCTGGAAACACCATATATTTT.

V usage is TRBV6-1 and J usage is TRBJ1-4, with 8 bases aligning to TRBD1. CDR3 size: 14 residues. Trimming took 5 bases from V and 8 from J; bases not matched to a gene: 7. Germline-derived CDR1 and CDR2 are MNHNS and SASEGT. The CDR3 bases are TGTGCCAGCAGTCAGACAGGGGCGGAGGAAAAACTGTTTTTT. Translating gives CASSQTGAEEKLFF.

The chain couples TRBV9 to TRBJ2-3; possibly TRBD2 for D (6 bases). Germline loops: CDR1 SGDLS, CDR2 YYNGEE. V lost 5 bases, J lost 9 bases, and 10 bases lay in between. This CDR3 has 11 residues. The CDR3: CASRDGGTQYF. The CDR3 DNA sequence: TGTGCCAGCAGGGATGGAGGGACGCAGTATTTT. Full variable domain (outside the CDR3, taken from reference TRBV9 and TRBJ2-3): DSGVTQTPKHLITATGQRVTLRCSPRSGDLSVYWYQQSLDQGLQFLIQYYNGEERAKGNILERFSAQQFPDLHSELNLSSLELGDSALYFCASRDGGTQYFGPGTRLTVL.

As DNA, the CDR3 is TGTGCCAGCAGGCAACAGGGGGCCCTCGGGACCCAGTACTTC. It is translated as CASRQQGALGTQYF. The chain couples TRBV25-1 to TRBJ2-5; TRBD1 matches 9 bases. The germline gives CDR1 MGHDK, CDR2 SYGVNS. The V gene end was trimmed by 6 bases and the J gene end by 7 bases; junction bases not matched to a gene: 9. This CDR3 comprises 14 residues.

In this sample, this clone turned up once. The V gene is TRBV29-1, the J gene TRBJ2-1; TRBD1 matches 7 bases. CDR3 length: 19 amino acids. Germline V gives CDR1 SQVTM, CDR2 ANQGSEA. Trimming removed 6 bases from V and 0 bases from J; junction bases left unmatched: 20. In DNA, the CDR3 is TGCAGCGTCGAATCTCTACCTGGGACAGCGTCAGGCTCCTACAATGAGCAGTTCTTC. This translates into CSVESLPGTASGSYNEQFF.

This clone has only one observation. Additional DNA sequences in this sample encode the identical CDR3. In DNA form, the CDR3 reads TGTGCCAGCAGCCCGCAAGAGACCCAGTACTTC. Translating it yields CASSPQETQYF. This rearrangement joins TRBV11-2 to TRBJ2-5; D uncertain. The V and J ends lost 5 bases and 2 bases respectively, with 3 bases between them. CDR3 size: 11 residues. CDR1 is SGHAT and CDR2 is FQNNGV in the germline V gene.

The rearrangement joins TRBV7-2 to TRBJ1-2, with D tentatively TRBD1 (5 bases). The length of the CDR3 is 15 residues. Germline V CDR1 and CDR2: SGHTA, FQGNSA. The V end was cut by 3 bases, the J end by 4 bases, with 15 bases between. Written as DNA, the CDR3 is TGTGCCAGCAGCTTGTCCGACAGTGACCTCTATGGCTACACCTTC. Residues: CASSLSDSDLYGYTF.

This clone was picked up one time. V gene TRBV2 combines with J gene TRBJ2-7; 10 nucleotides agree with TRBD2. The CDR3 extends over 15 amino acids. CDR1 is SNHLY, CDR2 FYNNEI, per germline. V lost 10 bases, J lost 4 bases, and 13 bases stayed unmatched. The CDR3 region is CATSEGAGGVYEQYF. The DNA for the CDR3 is TGTGCCACCTCGGAGGGAGCGGGAGGGGTTTACGAGCAGTACTTC.

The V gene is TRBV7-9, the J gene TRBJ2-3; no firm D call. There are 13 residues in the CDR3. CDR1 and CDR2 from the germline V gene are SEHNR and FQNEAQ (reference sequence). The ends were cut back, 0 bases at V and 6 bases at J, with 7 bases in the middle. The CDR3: CASSLASEDTQYF. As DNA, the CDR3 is TGTGCCAGCAGCTTAGCCTCGGAGGATACGCAGTATTTT.

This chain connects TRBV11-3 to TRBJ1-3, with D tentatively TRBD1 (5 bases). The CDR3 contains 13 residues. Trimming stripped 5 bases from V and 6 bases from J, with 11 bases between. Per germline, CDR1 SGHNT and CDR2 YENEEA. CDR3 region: CASSPRDTNTIYF. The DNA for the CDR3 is TGTGCCAGCAGCCCCAGGGATACAAACACCATATATTTT. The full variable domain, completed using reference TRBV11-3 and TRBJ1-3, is EAGVVQSPRYKIIEKKQPVAFWCNPISGHNTLYWYLQNLGQGPELLIRYENEEAVDDSQLPKDRFSAERLKGVDSTLKIQPAELGDSAVYLCASSPRDTNTIYFGEGSWLTVV.

As DNA, the CDR3 is TGTGCCAGCAGCCTCCGGGACAGTCCTTCCTACGAGCAGTACTTC. Its protein is CASSLRDSPSYEQYF. The chain is built from TRBV7-9 and TRBJ2-7, with 7 bases matching TRBD1. The CDR3 length is 15 residues. V gave up 5 bases and J gave up 1 base; unmatched junction bases: 8. CDR1 and CDR2 from the germline V gene are SEHNR and FQNEAQ (reference sequence).

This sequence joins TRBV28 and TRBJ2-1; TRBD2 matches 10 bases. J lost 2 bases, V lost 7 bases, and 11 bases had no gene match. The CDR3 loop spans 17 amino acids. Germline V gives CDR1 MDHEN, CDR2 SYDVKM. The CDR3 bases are TGTGCCAGCATTACTGCTAGCGGGAGTGAGGCCTACAATGAGCAGTTCTTC. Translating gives CASITASGSEAYNEQFF.

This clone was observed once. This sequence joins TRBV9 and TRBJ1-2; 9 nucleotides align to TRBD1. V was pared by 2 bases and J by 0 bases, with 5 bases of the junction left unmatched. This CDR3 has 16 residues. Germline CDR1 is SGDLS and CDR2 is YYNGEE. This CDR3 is CASSVGQGISNYGYTF. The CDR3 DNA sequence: TGTGCCAGCAGCGTCGGACAGGGGATTTCTAACTATGGCTACACCTTC.

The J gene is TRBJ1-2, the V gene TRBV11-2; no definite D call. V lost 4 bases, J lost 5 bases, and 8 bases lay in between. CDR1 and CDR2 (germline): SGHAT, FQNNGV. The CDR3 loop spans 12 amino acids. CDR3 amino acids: CASSSGPYGYTF. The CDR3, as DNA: TGTGCCAGCAGCTCTGGGCCGTATGGCTACACCTTC.

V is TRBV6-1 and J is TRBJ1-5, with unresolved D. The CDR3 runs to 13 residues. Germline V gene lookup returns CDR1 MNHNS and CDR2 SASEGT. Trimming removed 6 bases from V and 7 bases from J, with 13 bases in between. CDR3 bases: TGTGCCAGCAGACCCATGGACGACCAGCCCCAGCATTTT. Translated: CASRPMDDQPQHF.

The CDR3 is CASSWGQENTEAFF. CDR3 bases: TGTGCCAGCAGCTGGGGACAGGAAAACACTGAAGCTTTCTTT. The chain couples TRBV5-6 to TRBJ1-1; 8 bases agree with TRBD1. CDR3 length: 14 residues. The V segment lost 3 bases and the J segment 2 bases; nucleotides outside the gene matches: 3. The germline gives CDR1 SGHDT, CDR2 YYEEEE.

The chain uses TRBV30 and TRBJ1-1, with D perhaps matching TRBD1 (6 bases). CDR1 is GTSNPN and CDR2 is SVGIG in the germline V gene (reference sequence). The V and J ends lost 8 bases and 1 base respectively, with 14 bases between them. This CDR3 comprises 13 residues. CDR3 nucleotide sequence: TGTGCCGGCCACCAGGGGAGGAACACTGAAGCTTTCTTT. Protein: CAGHQGRNTEAFF.

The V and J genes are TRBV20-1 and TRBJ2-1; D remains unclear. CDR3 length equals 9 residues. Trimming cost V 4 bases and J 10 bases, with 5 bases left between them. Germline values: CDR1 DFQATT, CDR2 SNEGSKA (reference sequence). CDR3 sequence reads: CSAKTEQFF. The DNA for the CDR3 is TGCAGTGCTAAAACCGAGCAGTTCTTC.